What follows describes a single T cell receptor beta chain. The clone's antigen remains unknown. Base qualities were left out, and no much larger clone turns up one base away. The sample belongs to a study of response to subunit inactivated influenza vaccine (dated by TCRdb to the late 2010s). In terms of the full investigation: Deep quantitative profiling of the T cell receptor repertoire was used in the study to follow responses to a trivalent subunit inactivated influenza vaccine.

Findings and caveats that apply to the study as a whole: It was suggested by the authors that each seasonal influenza vaccination may recruit only a limited number of new T cells.

CDR1 is given as WSHSY and CDR2 as SAAADI, both from the germline V gene. Germline trimming amounts to 7 bases on V and 4 bases on J, with 14 as the count of junction bases outside the gene matches. Including cysteine and phenylalanine, the CDR3 has 16 amino acids. Of all the DNA, just the CDR3 is kept, 48 bases in frame from base 1. To prepare the library, RT-PCR was applied. Sequencing relied on an Illumina HiSeq 2500. Through fastp at Q25 and MiXCR, TCRdb rebuilt clones from the public reads, retaining in-frame beta chains. Identical CDR3 proteins give one entry, which carries the most common genes and DNA. The sample profile shows fewer than 800,000 distinct CDR3 sequences; less than 20% of them were found once. Of the sample, roughly 10% falls within the top ten clones.

The V and J segments used are TRBV10-2 and TRBJ2-3; 7 middle bases align to TRBD1. Material: PBMCs from blood, obtained approximately 13 days after vaccination. This sequence originates from a man in his fifties or sixties who received an inactivated influenza vaccine. Donor details come from another sample of the same person, matched by shared clones. The CDR3 amino acid sequence is: CASMRPQGKGPDTQYF. The DNA sequence follows: TGCGCCAGCATGCGACCACAGGGGAAAGGGCCAGATACGCAGTATTTT.